Each of the 16 T cell receptor beta chains below was sequenced from the same sample in a study of blood T cell repertoires in COVID-19. Measured with immunoSEQ multiplex PCR; TCRdb has only the in-frame clones, and not every one. The data hold 200,000 to 250,000 clones, with approximately 85% observed a single time. The sample was PBMCs or T cells enriched from blood (not recorded which). The receptors shown here come from a woman aged 50 to 60 who had recovered from COVID-19.

This clone was seen only a few times. V gene TRBV12-3 or TRBV12-4 combines with J gene TRBJ1-2, with D unclear. Trimming removed 5 bases at V and 6 bases at J, with 7 bases between. CDR3 length: 11 amino acids. DNA of the CDR3: TGTGCCAGCAGTGCGCGAGATGGCTACACCTTC. Protein product: CASSARDGYTF.

The rearrangement uses TRBV19 and TRBJ1-6; the D is unclear. The V gene lost 6 bases and the J gene lost 8 bases, with 14 bases spanning the gap. The CDR3 has 14 residues. The germline V gene encodes CDR1 LNHDA and CDR2 SQIVND (reference sequence). The CDR3 DNA sequence: TGTGCCAGTAGACGGGAAATTCGGGATTCACCCCTCCACTTT. This translates into CASRREIRDSPLHF.

This sequence joins TRBV13 and TRBJ2-5, with 14 bases identical to TRBD2. Germline V gene lookup returns CDR1 PRHDT and CDR2 FYEKMQ (reference sequence). Germline trimming cut 5 bases from V and 3 bases from J; bases unmatched to any gene: 8. This CDR3 has 17 residues. The CDR3 reads CASSPRGTSGGKETQYF. CDR3 sequence (DNA): TGTGCCAGCAGCCCCAGGGGGACTAGCGGGGGAAAAGAGACCCAGTACTTC.

A single count supports this clone. V gene TRBV6-5 combines with J gene TRBJ1-1; 9 nucleotides match TRBD1. Looked up from germline, CDR1 is MNHEY and CDR2 is SVGAGI. V gave up 4 bases and J gave up 0 bases; unmatched junction bases: 3. The CDR3 runs to 15 residues. The CDR3 coding sequence is TGTGCCAGCAGTTTACGGACAGGGGTGAACACTGAAGCTTTCTTT. Protein sequence: CASSLRTGVNTEAFF.

The chain is built from TRBV19 and TRBJ1-1; 9 nucleotides agree with TRBD1. CDR1 is LNHDA, CDR2 SQIVND, per germline (reference sequence). With V trimmed by 8 bases and J by 5 bases, 6 bases remained unmatched. The CDR3 runs to 13 residues. The CDR3 reads CASRAGTGTEAFF. The CDR3 coding sequence is TGTGCCAGTCGAGCCGGGACAGGGACTGAAGCTTTCTTT. Complete variable domain (other parts from reference TRBV19 and TRBJ1-1): DGGITQSPKYLFRKEGQNVTLSCEQNLNHDAMYWYRQDPGQGLRLIYYSQIVNDFQKGDIAEGYSVSREKKESFPLTVTSAQKNPTAFYLCASRAGTGTEAFFGQGTRLTVV.

The V call is TRBV4-1, the J call TRBJ1-2; tentatively, D is TRBD1 (6 bases). This CDR3 is built from 14 residues. Germline V gene data show CDR1 as MGHRA and CDR2 as YSYEKL. Trimming left V 5 bases short and J 4 bases short, with 14 bases between. The CDR3 reads CASSGVGQFYGYTF. The CDR3 nucleotides read TGCGCCAGCAGCGGAGTTGGACAGTTCTATGGCTACACCTTC.

V gene TRBV4-3 combines with J gene TRBJ1-2, with D maybe TRBD1 (6 bases). The length of the CDR3 is 17 residues. V was pared by 3 bases and J by 5 bases, with 22 bases between. Germline V lookup: CDR1 LGHNA, CDR2 YSLEER. This chain's CDR3 is CASSHVLSDSYPYGYTF. The DNA of the CDR3 is TGCGCCAGCAGCCATGTCTTGTCGGACAGCTACCCTTATGGCTACACCTTC.

The chain carries TRBV19 and TRBJ1-1; 8 bases agree with TRBD1. The CDR3 is 15 residues long. Trimming took 4 bases from V and 3 from J; bases not matched to a gene: 7. Germline CDR1 is LNHDA and CDR2 is SQIVND (reference sequence). CDR3 residues: CASSSDGTGDTEAFF. The DNA for the CDR3 is TGTGCCAGTAGTAGTGACGGGACAGGTGACACTGAAGCTTTCTTT.

The chain uses TRBV5-1 and TRBJ1-1; TRBD1 matches at 7 bases. J gave up 3 bases and V 0 bases, and 5 bases lay outside the gene matches. Germline CDR1 and CDR2: SGHRS and YFSETQ. This CDR3 contains 15 residues. CDR3 sequence: CASSLARGKDTEAFF. The CDR3 DNA sequence: TGCGCCAGCAGCTTGGCCAGGGGGAAGGACACTGAAGCTTTCTTT.

The chain combines TRBV4-1 with TRBJ2-2; no clear D. Germline V lookup: CDR1 MGHRA, CDR2 YSYEKL. The V gene lost 4 bases and the J gene lost 4 bases, with 4 bases spanning the gap. The CDR3 extends over 12 amino acids. CDR3 residues: CASSPFTGELFF. DNA of the CDR3: TGCGCCAGCAGCCCCTTCACCGGGGAGCTGTTTTTT.

A single count supports this clone. This chain uses TRBV30 with TRBJ2-7; 10 nucleotides match TRBD2. V was clipped by 2 bases and J by 7 bases; unmatched bases: 29. Germline V gene sequence: CDR1 GTSNPN, CDR2 SVGIG (reference sequence). The CDR3 is 21 amino acids. CDR3 coding DNA: TGTGCCTGGAGTATTGTAGGGGGGCGAAACCGAGCGGGAGGGCTGGAAGGTGAGCAGTACTTC. Its protein product is CAWSIVGGRNRAGGLEGEQYF.

This chain joins TRBV5-4 and TRBJ2-2; D not certain. V dropped 4 bases and J dropped 6 bases, with 16 bases sitting between them. Germline values: CDR1 SGHNT, CDR2 YYREEE (reference sequence). The CDR3 sequence is 15 residues long. The CDR3 reads CASSERPTVSGELFF. DNA for the CDR3: TGTGCCAGCAGCGAGAGGCCAACCGTTTCCGGGGAGCTGTTTTTT.

The V gene is TRBV11-2, the J gene TRBJ1-4; 7 bases match TRBD1. Germline-derived CDR1 and CDR2 are SGHAT and FQNNGV. This CDR3 region has 13 residues. Trimming removed 10 bases from V and 2 bases from J; junction bases left unmatched: 4. The CDR3 bases are TGTGCCACCTCAGGGGGGACTAATGAAAAACTGTTTTTT. Translation gives CATSGGTNEKLFF.

This sequence joins TRBV12-3 or TRBV12-4 and TRBJ1-1; D possibly corresponds to TRBD1 (5 bases). The CDR3 spans 13 residues. V was cut by 3 bases and J by 8 bases, with 13 bases left in between. The CDR3 protein is CASSFSGGFEAFF. Written as DNA, the CDR3 is TGTGCCAGCAGTTTTTCGGGGGGTTTCGAAGCTTTCTTT.

The rearrangement joins TRBV2 to TRBJ1-5; 8 positions agree with TRBD1. The trim removed 6 bases at V and 9 bases at J, leaving 7 bases unmatched. Germline loops: CDR1 SNHLY, CDR2 FYNNEI. The CDR3 is 13 amino acids. DNA of the CDR3: TGTGCCAGCAGCGGGGACAGGTTGCGGCCCCAGCATTTT. It encodes CASSGDRLRPQHF.

This chain connects TRBV14 to TRBJ1-3; TRBD1 is a possible D gene (5 bases). V lost 0 bases and J lost 2, with 8 bases in between. The germline gives CDR1 SGHDN, CDR2 FVKESK. CDR3 length: 15 amino acids. CDR3 coding DNA: TGTGCCAGCAGCCAAGATGGCAGGGCTGGAAACACCATATATTTT. This encodes CASSQDGRAGNTIYF.